The rows below give T cell receptor beta chains drawn from one sample of a study of OX40 agonist ivuxolimab in advanced cancers. Clones were read by immunoSEQ multiplex PCR, and TCRdb kept only the in-frame ones, dropping some. The sample carries approximately 12,000 clones, roughly four fifths recorded once. Source: CD4+ or CD8+ T cells sorted from blood, taken in a trial of the OX40 agonist ivuxolimab. The source of these receptors is an adult with an advanced solid tumor such as melanoma, head and neck, liver or kidney cancer. The CDR3 runs from the conserved cysteine through the conserved F or W. A D gene is named only where the DNA matches it firmly. Expanded clones get a size class; other rows say once, few or many, or leave the size out.

D gene	V gene	clone size	J gene	CDR3 DNA	CDR3 protein
TRBD1	TRBV27	NA	TRBJ2-7	TGTGCCAGCAGGCGGACAGGGGGAATGTACGAGCAGTACTTC	CASRRTGGMYEQYF
NA	TRBV11-3	NA	TRBJ1-6	TGTGCCAGCAGCTCCCACCCTAGGGGGAATAATTCACCCCTCCACTTT	CASSSHPRGNNSPLHF
NA	TRBV7-2	NA	TRBJ1-5	TGTGCCAGCAGCTTAGTAGTGTCAGGATATAGCAATCAGCCCCAGCATTTT	CASSLVVSGYSNQPQHF
NA	TRBV5-6	NA	TRBJ1-4	TGTGCCAGCAGCTCCTCGTTCGCGGGGGCCGGTGAAAAACTGTTTTTT	CASSSSFAGAGEKLFF
NA	TRBV13	NA	TRBJ2-7	TGTGCCAGCAGCTTAGACCCACAGACCTACGAGCAGTACTTC	CASSLDPQTYEQYF
NA	TRBV19	NA	TRBJ2-1	TGTGCCAGTAGTATGGCACCCTCCCTTGAGCAGTTCTTC	CASSMAPSLEQFF
TRBD1	TRBV19	NA	TRBJ1-3	TGTGCCAGTAGCCCGACAGGGCTCCACTCTGGAAACACCATATATTTT	CASSPTGLHSGNTIYF
NA	TRBV11-2	NA	TRBJ2-5	TGTGCCAGCAGCTTAGGAGGCGGGGAAGAGACCCAGTACTTC	CASSLGGGEETQYF
TRBD2	TRBV7-2	NA	TRBJ2-5	TGTGCCAGCAGCTTAGCGGCTAGCGGGGGGGCGATGGAGACCCAGTACTTC	CASSLAASGGAMETQYF
NA	TRBV7-2	NA	TRBJ1-5	TGTGCCAGCAGCCCTCGGGGGGTCTCGATTTATAGCAATCAGCCCCAGCATTTT	CASSPRGVSIYSNQPQHF
NA	TRBV7-6	NA	TRBJ1-5	TGTGCCAGCAGCTTATTCGGGGGGAGCAATCAGCCCCAGCATTTT	CASSLFGGSNQPQHF
TRBD2	TRBV28	NA	TRBJ2-3	TGTGCCAGCAGTTCGATATATTCCCCACTAGCGGGAGCCCCCACAGATACGCAGTATTTT	CASSSIYSPLAGAPTDTQYF
TRBD1	TRBV6-5	few	TRBJ1-2	TGTGCCAGCAGGGGCCCGACAGGGGACCACTATGGCTACACCTTC	CASRGPTGDHYGYTF
NA	TRBV10-3	medium-sized	TRBJ1-3	TGTGCCATCAGAGGCTTACCGGGAGGAAACACCATATATTTT	CAIRGLPGGNTIYF
NA	TRBV4-2	once	TRBJ2-3	TGTGCCAGCAGCCAAGTGGATGAGCGCTCGGCCACAGATACGCAGTATTTT	CASSQVDERSATDTQYF
NA	TRBV10-3	NA	TRBJ1-1	TGTGCCATCAGTGAGAACACTGAAGCTTTCTTT	CAISENTEAFF
NA	TRBV6-5	NA	TRBJ1-2	TGTGCCAGCAGTTTTGGGGGCGCGGGTGGCTACACCTTC	CASSFGGAGGYTF
NA	TRBV27	once	TRBJ2-5	TGTGCCAGCAGAGTACAGGGGGGGGCGGAGACCCAGTACTTC	CASRVQGGAETQYF
NA	TRBV7-9	NA	TRBJ2-2	TGTGCCAGCAGCTTAGCTATGAGCGGGGAGCTGTTTTTT	CASSLAMSGELFF
TRBD1	TRBV10-1	NA	TRBJ2-6	TGCGCCAGCCCCGGACAGGGGGACGGGGCCAACGTCCTGACTTTC	CASPGQGDGANVLTF
NA	TRBV19	once	TRBJ2-7	TGTGCCAGTAGTGAAGGGGTCCGCGGGGCTAGCTCGTACTTC	CASSEGVRGASSYF
NA	TRBV7-6	NA	TRBJ2-1	TGTGCCAGCAGCTTTGCGGGCTACAATGAGCAGTTCTTC	CASSFAGYNEQFF
TRBD1	TRBV27	NA	TRBJ1-1	TGTGCCAGCAGTTTATCGAACAGGGGTGACACTGAAGCTTTCTTT	CASSLSNRGDTEAFF
NA	TRBV19	NA	TRBJ2-1	TGTGCCAGTAGTCTCCTCCTCTCCTACAATGAGCAGTTCTTC	CASSLLLSYNEQFF
TRBD2	TRBV6-1	NA	TRBJ2-7	TGTGCCAGCAGCCCAAGCGGGGGGCACTCCTACGAGCAGTACTTC	CASSPSGGHSYEQYF
NA	TRBV5-8	NA	TRBJ1-5	TGTGCCAGCAGCCCGGGGGGGTCAATCAATCAGCCCCAGCATTTT	CASSPGGSINQPQHF
TRBD2	TRBV7-9	NA	TRBJ2-5	TGTGCCAGCAGCGTGGGACTAGCGGGAGCCCAAGAGACCCAGTACTTC	CASSVGLAGAQETQYF
TRBD1	TRBV4-3	NA	TRBJ1-6	TGCGCCAGCAGCCAAGTGGGGCCAGGGGGTAATTCACCCCTCCACTTT	CASSQVGPGGNSPLHF
TRBD2	TRBV6-5	few	TRBJ2-5	TGTGCCAGCAGTTACTCACTAGCGGGGGGGTTATCGACCCAGTACTTC	CASSYSLAGGLSTQYF
TRBD2	TRBV4-1	NA	TRBJ2-3	TGCGCCAGCAGCCAAGGTTCGAGCGGGGGGGCCACAGATACGCAGTATTTT	CASSQGSSGGATDTQYF
TRBD2	TRBV28	NA	TRBJ2-5	TGTGCCAGCAGTTTAATGGAGCGGGGGCCGGGGGGGGAGACCCAGTACTTC	CASSLMERGPGGETQYF
TRBD1	TRBV7-9	NA	TRBJ1-2	TGTGCCAGCAGCTTGGACAGGTCTAACTATGGCTACACCTTC	CASSLDRSNYGYTF
NA	TRBV11-2	NA	TRBJ2-5	TGTGCCAGCAGCTTAGAGGCAGGGGCGGGAGAGACCCAGTACTTC	CASSLEAGAGETQYF
NA	TRBV5-8	NA	TRBJ2-7	TGTGCCAGCAGCCCCCCGGGAGGACAGGGCGGGGACGAGCAGTACTTC	CASSPPGGQGGDEQYF
NA	TRBV29-1	NA	TRBJ1-1	TGCAGCGTTGTTGAGCAGATGAACACTGAGGCTTTCTTT	CSVVEQMNTEAFF
NA	TRBV5-1	NA	TRBJ2-1	TGCGCCAGCAGCTTGGCCGGGCCCTGGTCAGAGGACAGTACGGTCAATGAGCAGTTCTTC	CASSLAGPWSEDSTVNEQFF
NA	TRBV4-3	NA	TRBJ1-6	TGCGCCAGCAGCCCACGGGAGGGGGAATCACCCCTCCACTTT	CASSPREGESPLHF
TRBD2	TRBV28	NA	TRBJ2-2	TGTGCCAGCAGGCGACTAGCGGGAACTTCTGGGGAGCTGTTTTTT	CASRRLAGTSGELFF
TRBD1	TRBV27	NA	TRBJ1-1	TGTGCCAGCAGTCCGGACAGGTCTGAAGCTTTCTTT	CASSPDRSEAFF
NA	TRBV11-2	medium-sized	TRBJ1-2	TGTGCCACCCCCGGGGGGACGGATGGCTACACCTTC	CATPGGTDGYTF
TRBD1	TRBV15	NA	TRBJ1-4	TGTGCCACCAGCAGAATCCCACAGGGGGTGGGTGAAAAACTGTTTTTT	CATSRIPQGVGEKLFF
NA	TRBV5-4	once	TRBJ2-5	TGTGCCAGCAGCTGGGGGTGGGGGATTGGGACCCAGTACTTC	CASSWGWGIGTQYF
NA	TRBV28	NA	TRBJ2-7	TGTGCCAGCAGTTTCCGCGATCTGTACTTC	CASSFRDLYF
TRBD2	TRBV6-8	NA	TRBJ2-7	TGTGCCAGCAGTTTGGGACTAGCGGGGGCCTCCTACGAGCAGTACTTC	CASSLGLAGASYEQYF
NA	TRBV27	NA	TRBJ2-1	TGTGCCAGCAGTTTGATCGGTAGCCGTGGTCTCTACAATGAGCAGTTCTTC	CASSLIGSRGLYNEQFF
TRBD2	TRBV7-3	NA	TRBJ2-1	TGTGCCAGCAGCTTGGCCGGACTAGCGGGAGTATACAATGAGCAGTTCTTC	CASSLAGLAGVYNEQFF
TRBD2	TRBV4-3	NA	TRBJ2-7	TGCGCCAGCAGCCAGCCCGTAGCGGGGACGCCAGGTTCCTACGAGCAGTACTTC	CASSQPVAGTPGSYEQYF